This section outlines one T cell receptor beta chain sequence together with its context. This PCR relied on a set of 60 Vbeta primers and 13 Jbeta primers. Libraries were prepared by immunoSEQ multiplex PCR; TCRdb keeps only in-frame clonotypes and omits some of them. The table shows 160,000 or so clones, with less than 90% occurring only once. This record belongs to a study of cytomegalovirus exposure and HLA in healthy donors. Looked up from germline, CDR1 is MNHEY and CDR2 is SVGAGI. The ends were cut back, 10 bases at V and 2 bases at J, with 5 bases in the middle. CDR3 size: 10 residues. Sequencing used PBMCs. This TCR was sampled from a man aged 18 to 30 in good health and CMV-seronegative. The chain recombines TRBV6-5 with TRBJ1-2; D remains unclear. The CDR3: CAIINYGYTF. In DNA form, the CDR3 reads TGTGCCATTATAAACTATGGCTACACCTTC.